A single sample gave rise to the 24 T cell receptor beta chains below, sequenced in a study of neurological immune-mediated disorders. TCRdb re-analysed the 5' RACE reads in MiXCR, keeping a single row per CDR3 protein. The table includes tens of thousands of distinct CDR3 sequences, 2% to 2.5% detected once. Sequenced input: PBMCs. These receptors all stem from a woman between 45 and 65 years old with multiple sclerosis.

This clonotype was detected ten times or more. V usage is TRBV11-3 and J usage is TRBJ2-2; 8 bases fit TRBD1. This CDR3 region has 15 residues. Trimming removed 4 bases from V and 1 base from J; junction bases left unmatched: 2. Germline V gene lookup returns CDR1 SGHNT and CDR2 YENEEA. CDR3 bases: TGTGCCAGCAGCTCCGGGACAGGGAACACCGGGGAGCTGTTTTTT. Protein product: CASSSGTGNTGELFF.

This clonotype was detected many times. The chain is built from TRBV4-1 and TRBJ1-2; 7 nucleotides align to TRBD1. Per germline, CDR1 MGHRA and CDR2 YSYEKL. CDR3 length: 13 amino acids. The V and J ends lost 0 bases and 6 bases, in that order; junction bases with no gene match: 1. The CDR3 nucleotides read TGCGCCAGCAGCCAAGATACAGGGGATGGCTACACCTTC. This encodes CASSQDTGDGYTF.

The CDR3 DNA follows: TGTGCCAGCTCACGGACAGGGGGAGGGGGCTACGAGCAGTACTTC. This sequence encodes CASSRTGGGGYEQYF. J is TRBJ2-7 and V is TRBV18, with 10 bases fitting TRBD1. This CDR3 region has 15 residues. V was pared by 4 bases and J by 3 bases, with 6 bases of the junction left unmatched. CDR1 KGHSH and CDR2 LQKENI come from the germline V gene.

This clonotype was seen repeatedly, ten times or more. The chain carries TRBV27 and TRBJ1-1; D remains ambiguous. The CDR3 has 15 residues. CDR1 and CDR2 (germline): MNHEY, SMNVEV (reference sequence). The germline V and J ends were trimmed by 5 bases and 1 base, with 14 bases remaining between them. CDR3 sequence (DNA): TGTGCCAGCAGTGACGGCGGTCGGGCGAACACTGAAGCTTTCTTT. Amino acids: CASSDGGRANTEAFF.

In its sample, this clonotype ranks as medium-sized. The chain employs TRBV15 and TRBJ2-1; maybe TRBD1 (5 bases). CDR3 size: 17 residues. Germline V CDR1 and CDR2: LNHNV, YYDKDF (reference sequence). V lost 0 bases and J lost 0, with 12 bases in between. The CDR3 DNA reads TGTGCCACCAGCAGAGATCAGACAGAGAGCTCCTACAATGAGCAGTTCTTC. Amino acid sequence: CATSRDQTESSYNEQFF.

This clonotype was seen a few times. The chain couples TRBV5-1 to TRBJ1-4; D remains ambiguous. This CDR3 contains 15 residues. Per germline, CDR1 SGHRS and CDR2 YFSETQ. The V end lost 0 bases, the J end lost 5 bases, and 11 bases lay between the germline ends. DNA for the CDR3: TGCGCCAGCAGCTTGGCCGGGGAGAAGAATGAAAAACTGTTTTTT. It specifies CASSLAGEKNEKLFF.

This clonotype was detected a few times. The chain carries TRBV3-1 and TRBJ1-5; D unresolved. V was trimmed by 4 bases and J by 3 bases, leaving 10 bases between them. Germline lookup yields CDR1 LGHDT and CDR2 YNNKEL (reference sequence). There are 14 residues in the CDR3. This chain's CDR3 is CASSLGSNNQPQHF. DNA of the CDR3: TGTGCCAGCAGCCTAGGCAGCAACAATCAGCCCCAGCATTTT. Using reference TRBV3-1 and TRBJ1-5 for the parts outside the CDR3, the full variable domain is DTAVSQTPKYLVTQMGNDKSIKCEQNLGHDTMYWYKQDSKKFLKIMFSYNNKELIINETVPNRFSPKSPDKAHLNLHINSLELGDSAVYFCASSLGSNNQPQHFGDGTRLSIL.

This clonotype was counted many times. The chain links TRBV7-9 to TRBJ1-1; D is possibly TRBD1 (5 bases). CDR3 size: 16 residues. V lost 1 base and J lost 0, with 12 bases in between. Looked up from germline, CDR1 is SEHNR and CDR2 is FQNEAQ (reference sequence). This chain's CDR3 is CASSLDAGLMNTEAFF. The CDR3 DNA reads as TGTGCCAGCAGCTTAGATGCAGGGCTCATGAACACTGAAGCTTTCTTT.

The sample holds many counts of this clonotype. A junction boundary mismatches the germline segment, possibly from a read error. The V call is TRBV4-3, the J call TRBJ1-1; D not certain. Germline CDR1 LGHNA, CDR2 YSLEER. The CDR3 consists of 12 residues. The CDR3 nucleotides are TGCGCCAGCAGCCAAGGAAACAGTGAAGCTTTCTTT. This encodes CASSQGNSEAFF.

This clonotype is labeled as medium-sized (0.01 to 0.1%). This chain joins TRBV6-5 and TRBJ1-6; D unresolved. The CDR3 length is 13 residues. Germline assignment: CDR1 MNHEY and CDR2 SVGAGI. Between the trimmed V and J ends, which lost 2 bases and 7 bases, there was a span of 6 bases. The CDR3 region has the DNA TGTGCCAGCAGTTACGCTGAAAATTCACCCCTCCACTTT. This gives the protein CASSYAENSPLHF.

This clonotype was recorded at least ten times. The chain carries TRBV5-1 and TRBJ2-3; D is possibly TRBD1 (6 bases). This CDR3 is built from 14 residues. CDR1 and CDR2 from the germline V gene are SGHRS and YFSETQ. V lost 2 bases and J 3 bases, leaving 10 bases between the germline ends. In DNA, the CDR3 is TGCGCCAGCAGCTTAGATCAGGGGACAGATACGCAGTATTTT. Translating gives CASSLDQGTDTQYF.

This clonotype was counted at least ten times. This chain joins TRBV5-1 and TRBJ2-5; possible D gene TRBD2, 5 bases. V was pared by 4 bases and J by 2 bases, with 15 bases between. This CDR3 has 15 residues. The V gene's germline CDR1 is SGHRS and CDR2 YFSETQ. CDR3 coding DNA: TGCGCCAGCAGCCTTGGCCGAGGGAGTCAAGAGACCCAGTACTTC. This sequence encodes CASSLGRGSQETQYF.

The J gene is TRBJ1-6, the V gene TRBV18, with 10 bases aligning to TRBD1. The germline CDR1 and CDR2 sequences are KGHSH and LQKENI. This CDR3 is built from 14 residues. J was trimmed by 8 bases and V by 6 bases; bases with no gene match: 4. In nucleotides, the CDR3 is TGTGCCAGCTCGGCCGGGACAGGGGATTCACCCCTCCACTTT. Protein product: CASSAGTGDSPLHF.

V usage is TRBV9 and J usage is TRBJ1-5, with D possibly being TRBD1 (6 bases). The CDR3 spans 15 residues. Trimming took off 0 bases at V and 3 bases at J, with 10 bases between the two ends. CDR1 SGDLS and CDR2 YYNGEE come from the germline V gene. The CDR3 here is CASSVGSGVNQPQHF. The DNA for the CDR3 is TGTGCCAGCAGCGTAGGATCAGGGGTCAATCAGCCCCAGCATTTT.

This clonotype was observed many times. One junction end disagrees with the germline gene, perhaps due to a read error. V gene TRBV5-1 combines with J gene TRBJ1-1; a weak D match, TRBD1 (6 bases). Germline assignment: CDR1 SGHRS and CDR2 YFSETQ. The CDR3 loop spans 12 amino acids. CDR3 nucleotide sequence: TGCGCCAGCAGCCCACTCGGACAGCGGCGTATCTTT. Its protein is CASSPLGQRRIF.

In its sample, this clonotype is medium-sized. This chain uses TRBV2 with TRBJ1-4, with D unclear. Trimming took off 0 bases at V and 7 bases at J, with 3 bases between the two ends. CDR3 length: 12 amino acids. CDR1 and CDR2 (germline): SNHLY, FYNNEI. The CDR3 nucleotides read TGTGCCAGCAGTGAAGCGGGTGAAAAACTGTTTTTT. Its translation: CASSEAGEKLFF.

J is TRBJ2-7 and V is TRBV18; D is undetermined. Trimming left V 2 bases short and J 2 bases short, with 4 bases between. This CDR3 is built from 12 residues. Germline V gene sequence: CDR1 KGHSH, CDR2 LQKENI. The CDR3 bases are TGTGCCAGCTCACCAGACCCCTACGAGCAGTACTTC. It translates to CASSPDPYEQYF.

In its sample, this clonotype is large. V usage is TRBV20-1 and J usage is TRBJ1-2; 8 positions match TRBD1. Unmatched junction bases numbered 6, after V lost 2 bases and J lost 7 bases. This CDR3 is 13 amino acids long. Germline values: CDR1 DFQATT, CDR2 SNEGSKA (reference sequence). CDR3 protein: CSARNQGAGGYTF. CDR3 nucleotides: TGCAGTGCTAGAAACCAGGGGGCCGGTGGCTACACCTTC.

This clonotype has ten or more counts. The V call is TRBV20-1, the J call TRBJ1-1; D remains unclear. The V and J ends lost 1 base and 3 bases respectively, with 9 bases between them. The CDR3 contains 13 residues. The germline gives CDR1 DFQATT, CDR2 SNEGSKA (reference sequence). As DNA, the CDR3 is TGCAGTGCTAGAGTTCCCTACCACACTGAAGCTTTCTTT. It encodes CSARVPYHTEAFF.

This clonotype was found many times. The junction differs from germline at one of its ends, possibly a read error. The V and J genes are TRBV5-1 and TRBJ1-6, with TRBD1 identical over 7 bases. This CDR3 region has 15 residues. Germline V gives CDR1 SGHRS, CDR2 YFSETQ. DNA of the CDR3: TGCGCCAGCAGCCTTGAAGGGACAGTGGGTTCACCCCTCAACTTT. Amino acid sequence: CASSLEGTVGSPLNF.

This clonotype was counted many times. This chain uses TRBV7-9 with TRBJ1-4, with TRBD1 identical over 8 bases. This CDR3 has 15 residues. Germline V CDR1 and CDR2: SEHNR, FQNEAQ (reference sequence). After removal of 7 bases from V and 7 bases from J, the junction contained 11 bases not matched to a gene. The CDR3: CASTFSGTGREKLFF. DNA of the CDR3: TGTGCCAGCACCTTTTCCGGGACAGGCCGTGAAAAACTGTTTTTT.

This clonotype was counted a few times. The chain couples TRBV7-8 to TRBJ2-1, with 8 bases that match TRBD2. The CDR3 covers 16 residues. Trimming took 2 bases from V and 3 from J; bases not matched to a gene: 6. From germline, CDR1 is SGHVS and CDR2 FQNEAQ. In DNA form, the CDR3 reads TGTGCCAGCAGCTTACGGGTAGCGGGACGCTACAATGAGCAGTTCTTC. Its protein is CASSLRVAGRYNEQFF.

This chain links TRBV20-1 with TRBJ1-3, with 8 positions matching TRBD1. Germline V gene data show CDR1 as DFQATT and CDR2 as SNEGSKA (reference sequence). The CDR3 totals 14 residues. The V segment lost 5 bases and the J segment 2 bases; nucleotides outside the gene matches: 5. The chain's CDR3 is CSASRDRTGNTIYF. The CDR3 nucleotides read TGCAGTGCTTCCAGGGACAGGACTGGAAACACCATATATTTT.

This clonotype was detected many times. V usage is TRBV9 and J usage is TRBJ1-3; the match to TRBD1 covers 7 bases. The V segment lost 3 bases and the J segment 1 base; nucleotides outside the gene matches: 4. The CDR3 loop spans 15 amino acids. Per germline, CDR1 SGDLS and CDR2 YYNGEE. The CDR3 sequence: CASSATGDSGNTIYF. In DNA, the CDR3 is TGTGCCAGCAGCGCAACAGGGGATTCTGGAAACACCATATATTTT.